This is a list of T cell receptor beta chains from one sample in a study of T cell repertoires in cytomegalovirus infection. Antigen specificity for these receptors is unknown. From the reads, TCRdb called clonotypes with MiXCR, one entry per CDR3 protein. This sample carries approximately 76,000 distinct CDR3 sequences, 24% of them seen once, and the ten largest clones take roughly 50%. The sample was CD8+ T cells from cultured PBMCs, taken from culture after CMV antigen stimulation. The receptors shown here come from a human donor in good health (CMV status not recorded). Some clones in this sample may be carry-over from other donors' samples. Both conserved end residues are part of each CDR3. A D gene is named only where the DNA matches it firmly. Clone sizes are given selectively: once, few, many, or a class where the clone is expanded.

D: .; size: .; J: TRBJ1-2; V: TRBV19; CDR3: CASSIAPGSPGYTF; DNA: TGTGCCAGTAGTATAGCCCCAGGGAGCCCTGGCTACACCTTC
D: TRBD2; size: .; J: TRBJ2-1; V: TRBV6-1; CDR3: CASSERTSGANEQFF; DNA: TGTGCCAGCAGTGAGAGGACTAGCGGGGCGAATGAGCAGTTCTTC
D: .; size: few; J: TRBJ2-7; V: TRBV7-9; CDR3: CASSPGTAPHEQYF; DNA: TGTGCCAGCAGCCCGGGGACTGCTCCCCACGAGCAGTACTTC
D: TRBD1; size: many; J: TRBJ1-5; V: TRBV4-3; CDR3: CASSQVQGLGQPQHF; DNA: TGCGCCAGCAGCCAAGTACAGGGGTTGGGTCAGCCCCAGCATTTT
D: .; size: many; J: TRBJ2-7; V: TRBV7-9; CDR3: CASSSGQNGVHEQYF; DNA: TGTGCCAGCAGCTCTGGGCAGAATGGGGTCCACGAGCAGTACTTC
D: .; size: .; J: TRBJ2-2; V: TRBV28; CDR3: CASSWGDSTGELFF; DNA: TGTGCCAGCAGTTGGGGGGACAGCACCGGGGAGCTGTTTTTT
D: .; size: many; J: TRBJ1-3; V: TRBV12-3/TRBV12-4; CDR3: CASASGASGTIYF; DNA: TGTGCCAGCGCGTCGGGAGCTTCGGGCACCATATATTTT
D: .; size: many; J: TRBJ1-5; V: TRBV7-6; CDR3: CASSPGGSNQPQHF; DNA: TGTGCCAGCAGCCCTGGGGGTAGCAATCAGCCCCAGCATTTT
D: .; size: many; J: TRBJ1-4; V: TRBV12-3/TRBV12-4; CDR3: CASGGGRWPTNEKLFF; DNA: TGTGCCAGCGGAGGAGGCAGGTGGCCAACTAATGAAAAACTGTTTTTT
D: .; size: .; J: TRBJ2-3; V: TRBV6-2/TRBV6-3; CDR3: CASSLGGWRGTDTQYF; DNA: TGTGCCAGCAGTTTAGGAGGGTGGCGTGGTACAGATACGCAGTATTTT
D: TRBD1; size: many; J: TRBJ1-3; V: TRBV7-8; CDR3: CASSTLGQGAIGNTIYF; DNA: TGTGCCAGCAGCACCCTTGGACAGGGGGCAATTGGAAACACCATATATTTT
D: .; size: many; J: TRBJ1-2; V: TRBV7-8; CDR3: CASSRGRTYGYTF; DNA: TGTGCCAGCAGCCGGGGACGGACCTATGGCTACACCTTC
D: .; size: many; J: TRBJ1-1; V: TRBV19; CDR3: CASSIDSEGTYTEAFF; DNA: TGTGCCAGTAGTATAGATTCGGAGGGAACGTACACTGAAGCTTTCTTT
D: TRBD1; size: many; J: TRBJ1-5; V: TRBV7-8; CDR3: CASSPKAGTGHQPQHF; DNA: TGTGCCAGCAGCCCCAAGGCGGGGACAGGGCATCAGCCCCAGCATTTT
D: .; size: .; J: TRBJ2-7; V: TRBV7-4; CDR3: CASQSRVSEQYF; DNA: TGTGCCTCTCAGTCGCGGGTCTCCGAGCAGTACTTC
D: .; size: many; J: TRBJ2-7; V: TRBV7-2; CDR3: CASSLAGSNYEQYF; DNA: TGTGCCAGCAGCTTAGCGGGCTCCAACTACGAGCAGTACTTC
D: TRBD2; size: few; J: TRBJ2-3; V: TRBV4-3; CDR3: CASSQNSGPFTDTQYF; DNA: TGCGCCAGCAGCCAAAATAGCGGGCCGTTCACAGATACGCAGTATTTT
D: TRBD1; size: .; J: TRBJ2-7; V: TRBV28; CDR3: CASSSTGGQYF; DNA: TGTGCCAGCAGTTCTACAGGGGGGCAGTACTTC
D: .; size: few; J: TRBJ1-1; V: TRBV12-3/TRBV12-4; CDR3: CASSLGSATEAFF; DNA: TGTGCCAGCAGTTTAGGGTCGGCCACTGAAGCTTTCTTT
D: .; size: .; J: TRBJ2-1; V: TRBV29-1; CDR3: CSVGEGGAGYNEQFF; DNA: TGCAGCGTTGGTGAGGGCGGGGCGGGATACAATGAGCAGTTCTTC
D: TRBD2; size: .; J: TRBJ2-2; V: TRBV6-5; CDR3: CASSYSLAGGPTGELFF; DNA: TGTGCCAGCAGTTACTCCCTAGCGGGAGGGCCCACCGGGGAGCTGTTTTTT
D: .; size: .; J: TRBJ2-7; V: TRBV6-6; CDR3: CASSYQGGEQYF; DNA: TGTGCCAGCAGTTATCAGGGGGGTGAGCAGTACTTC
D: TRBD1; size: .; J: TRBJ2-7; V: TRBV28; CDR3: CATGTAYEQYF; DNA: TGTGCCACCGGGACAGCCTACGAGCAGTACTTC
D: .; size: .; J: TRBJ2-2; V: TRBV27; CDR3: CASSLGITGELFF; DNA: TGTGCCAGCAGTTTAGGAATCACCGGGGAGCTGTTTTTT
D: .; size: many; J: TRBJ1-2; V: TRBV7-2; CDR3: CASSLGTEYGYTF; DNA: TGTGCCAGCAGCTTAGGGACCGAGTATGGCTACACCTTC
D: TRBD1; size: many; J: TRBJ2-2; V: TRBV12-3/TRBV12-4; CDR3: CASSLLQGYTGELFF; DNA: TGTGCCAGCAGTTTATTACAGGGGTACACCGGGGAGCTGTTTTTT